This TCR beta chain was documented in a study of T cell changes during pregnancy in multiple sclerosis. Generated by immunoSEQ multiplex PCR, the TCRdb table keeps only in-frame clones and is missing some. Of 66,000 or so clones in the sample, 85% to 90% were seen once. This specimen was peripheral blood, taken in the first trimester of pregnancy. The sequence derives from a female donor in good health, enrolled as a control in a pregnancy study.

The CDR3 here is CASSLTGNSYEQYF. CDR3 in DNA: TGTGCCAGCAGCTTGACAGGAAACTCCTACGAGCAGTACTTC. V gene TRBV11-3 combines with J gene TRBJ2-7; D might be TRBD1 (6 bases). Germline values: CDR1 SGHNT, CDR2 YENEEA. The length of the CDR3 is 14 residues. The V end was cut by 3 bases, the J end by 0 bases, with 9 bases between.